The 6 T cell receptor beta chains given below trace back to one sample, sequenced in a study of cytotoxic CD8 clonotypes in ibrutinib-treated CLL. The table came from immunoSEQ multiplex PCR; TCRdb's copy has only in-frame clones and leaves some out. The repertoire includes approximately 190,000 clones, around 75% of them detected once, and around 5.9% sits in the top ten. This sample comprised PBMCs, obtained after 12 months of ibrutinib treatment. These receptors originate from a human donor with chronic lymphocytic leukemia.

This chain joins TRBV6-5 and TRBJ1-1, with unresolved D. The CDR3 runs 16 residues. V dropped 2 bases and J dropped 3 bases, with 16 bases sitting between them. CDR1 is MNHEY and CDR2 is SVGAGI in the germline V gene. CDR3 coding DNA: TGTGCCAGCAGTTACGGGTGGGCCCCCCCCGACACTGAAGCTTTCTTT. Its protein is CASSYGWAPPDTEAFF.

This clone was detected ten times or more. V gene TRBV28 combines with J gene TRBJ1-5; D is perhaps TRBD1 (5 bases). The V gene lost 11 bases and the J gene lost 4 bases, with 21 bases spanning the gap. This CDR3 is 15 amino acids long. Germline CDR1 and CDR2: MDHEN and SYDVKM. CDR3 in amino acids: CASMGGAGMNQPQHF. In DNA form, the CDR3 reads TGTGCCTCCATGGGGGGAGCCGGGATGAATCAGCCCCAGCATTTT. Drawing the rest from reference TRBV28 and TRBJ1-5, the complete variable domain is DVKVTQSSRYLVKRTGEKVFLECVQDMDHENMFWYRQDPGLGLRLIYFSYDVKMKEKGDIPEGYSVSREKKERFSLILESASTNQTSMYLCASMGGAGMNQPQHFGDGTRLSIL.

The rearrangement uses TRBV6-5 and TRBJ1-4, with 9 bases that match TRBD1. V shed 6 bases and J 8 bases; nucleotides not matched to a gene: 4. Germline values: CDR1 MNHEY, CDR2 SVGAGI. The CDR3 has 13 residues. CDR3 in amino acids: CASRQGAGEKLFF. CDR3 in DNA: TGTGCCAGCAGACAGGGGGCAGGGGAAAAACTGTTTTTT.

This clone was seen a few times. This rearrangement joins TRBV5-4 to TRBJ1-1, with D unclear. CDR3 length equals 12 residues. Deletions cut 4 bases from V and 3 bases from J, with 7 bases between. The germline V gene has CDR1 SGHNT and CDR2 YYREEE (reference sequence). The CDR3 DNA reads TGTGCCAGCAGCCTCGTAGACACTGAAGCTTTCTTT. Protein sequence: CASSLVDTEAFF.

The V call is TRBV9, the J call TRBJ2-3; perhaps TRBD2 as D (6 bases). Trimming shortened V by 3 bases and J by 2 bases, and 10 bases separated the two germline ends. The CDR3 loop spans 14 amino acids. Germline V gene sequence: CDR1 SGDLS, CDR2 YYNGEE. The CDR3: CASSAPGVTDTQYF. Here the CDR3 DNA reads TGTGCCAGCAGCGCCCCGGGAGTCACAGATACGCAGTATTTT.

This clone was observed a handful of times. The chain is built from TRBV30 and TRBJ2-7; no firm D call. Germline CDR1 and CDR2: GTSNPN and SVGIG (reference sequence). Trimming shortened V by 0 bases and J by 0 bases, and 18 bases separated the two germline ends. The CDR3 runs 17 residues. The CDR3 sequence is CAWSVPPWRQSSYEQYF. The CDR3 DNA follows: TGTGCCTGGAGTGTACCCCCATGGCGGCAGAGCTCCTACGAGCAGTACTTC.